The rows below give T cell receptor beta chains drawn from one sample of a study of T cell changes during pregnancy in multiple sclerosis. Repertoires were generated with immunoSEQ multiplex PCR, while TCRdb's copy carries only in-frame clones and drops some. This sample has around 16,000 clones, with roughly 83% found just once. The sequencing used CD8+ T cells from peripheral blood mononuclear cells, collected after pregnancy. The source of these receptors is a female donor in good health, enrolled as a control in a pregnancy study. Each CDR3 is given with its conserved first and last residue. A D gene is named only where the DNA matches it firmly. Rows may omit the clone size; those that give it use once, few, many or a size class.

size | length | D | J | V | DNA | CDR3
- | 12 | TRBD1 | TRBJ1-2 | TRBV2 | TGTGCCAGCTTTTGGACAGGCTATGGCTACACCTTC | CASFWTGYGYTF
- | 14 | - | TRBJ2-5 | TRBV2 | TGTGCCAGCAGCCAGACTAGTTTTGGAGAGACCCAGTACTTC | CASSQTSFGETQYF
once | 16 | TRBD2 | TRBJ2-3 | TRBV6-4 | TGTGCCAGCAGTCTGGGGACTAGCGGGGCCACAGATACGCAGTATTTT | CASSLGTSGATDTQYF
medium-sized | 14 | - | TRBJ1-6 | TRBV19 | TGTGCCAGTAGTAGCGAAGGAGACGTGGTAGCCCTCCACTTT | CASSSEGDVVALHF
- | 15 | TRBD1 | TRBJ1-1 | TRBV13 | TGTGCCAGCAGCTTAATTGGGACAGGGAGAACTGAAGCTTTCTTT | CASSLIGTGRTEAFF
- | 17 | - | TRBJ1-5 | TRBV27 | TGTGCCAGCAGTTTATCGGGCCAGGGCCATAGCAATCAGCCCCAGCATTTT | CASSLSGQGHSNQPQHF
- | 15 | TRBD1 | TRBJ2-3 | TRBV5-6 | TGTGCCAGCAGCTTGGCAAGGGGGCGAGCAGATACGCAGTATTTT | CASSLARGRADTQYF
- | 15 | TRBD2 | TRBJ2-5 | TRBV6-5 | TGTGCCAGCAGTCCTGGCGGGAGGGATATTGAGACCCAGTACTTC | CASSPGGRDIETQYF
- | 15 | - | TRBJ1-3 | TRBV9 | TGTGCCAGCACCCCGGGGAACCCCTCTGGAAACACCATATATTTT | CASTPGNPSGNTIYF
- | 15 | TRBD1 | TRBJ2-2 | TRBV19 | TGTGCCAGTACCAGGGACAGGGGCAACACCGGGGAGCTGTTTTTT | CASTRDRGNTGELFF
- | 15 | TRBD1 | TRBJ1-3 | TRBV7-2 | TGTGCCAGCAGCATCCCGGGACAGGGGGGAGACACCATATATTTT | CASSIPGQGGDTIYF
- | 15 | TRBD2 | TRBJ2-7 | TRBV5-4 | TGTGCCAGCAGCCAAGGACTAGCGGGAGCTTACGAGCAGTACTTC | CASSQGLAGAYEQYF
once | 17 | - | TRBJ1-4 | TRBV28 | TGTGCCAGCAGTTCGCCAGAGGCTTGGAGTACTAATGAAAAACTGTTTTTT | CASSSPEAWSTNEKLFF
- | 14 | - | TRBJ2-3 | TRBV28 | TGTGCCAGCAGTTTAGTTGCAGGCACAGATACGCAGTATTTT | CASSLVAGTDTQYF
- | 17 | TRBD1 | TRBJ1-6 | TRBV14 | TGTGCCAGCAGCCAAGATGGGCCAGGGGGCTACAAATTCACCCTCCACTTT | CASSQDGPGGYKFTLHF
- | 17 | - | TRBJ1-4 | TRBV19 | TGTGCCAGTAGCGAACACCTCTACAGGGCAACTAATGAAAAACTGTTTTTT | CASSEHLYRATNEKLFF
- | 14 | - | TRBJ1-4 | TRBV6-1 | TGTGCCAGCAGTGAAATGAGAGGGGGTGAAAAACTGTTTTTT | CASSEMRGGEKLFF
- | 16 | TRBD2 | TRBJ2-7 | TRBV28 | TGTGCCAGCAGATTCCTCGAGGGAGCGGGAGACTACGAGCAGTACTTC | CASRFLEGAGDYEQYF
- | 14 | TRBD1 | TRBJ2-3 | TRBV28 | TGTGCCAGCAGTTTAGGGACAGCGACAGATACGCAGTATTTT | CASSLGTATDTQYF
few | 14 | - | TRBJ2-5 | TRBV19 | TGTGCCAGTAGGGGGCCGACTTCCCAAGAGACCCAGTACTTC | CASRGPTSQETQYF
- | 14 | TRBD2 | TRBJ2-5 | TRBV7-9 | TGTGCCAGCAGCTTTCCGGCTAGCGGAGAGACCCAGTACTTC | CASSFPASGETQYF
- | 15 | TRBD2 | TRBJ2-5 | TRBV6-1 | TGTGCCAGCAGTGATTCTAGCGGGGGCCAAGAGACCCAGTACTTC | CASSDSSGGQETQYF
- | 14 | - | TRBJ2-5 | TRBV7-9 | TGTGCCGTCCCGGAGGGGCCCGACTGGGAGACCCAGTACTTC | CAVPEGPDWETQYF
- | 15 | TRBD1 | TRBJ1-1 | TRBV5-1 | TGCGCCAGCAGCTTGGGACAGGGGGCGAAAACTGAAGCTTTCTTT | CASSLGQGAKTEAFF
- | 13 | - | TRBJ1-1 | TRBV6-6 | TGTGCCAGCAGTCAAGCATCCTTGACTGAAGCTTTCTTT | CASSQASLTEAFF